This entry concerns a single T cell receptor beta chain. What it recognizes is unknown. The read terminates 3 residues ahead of where the CDR3 ends, so the germline J gene completes it. Libraries were prepared by immunoSEQ multiplex PCR; TCRdb keeps only in-frame clonotypes and omits some of them. The sample has fewer than 35,000 clones, and its top ten clones hold more than 3%. This record comes from a study of T cells in women clearing cervical HPV infection. Whole-study context: Donors had HPV16-related CIN3 or worse; 2 had invasive cancer. Case blood was drawn when the lesion was first found; control blood after infection became undetectable. Study-wide findings and caveats: CIN3+ cases had significantly higher TCR repertoire richness than controls, but evenness did not differ.

Germline CDR1 SGHTA, CDR2 FQGNSA. This CDR3 is built from 14 residues. The germline V and J ends were trimmed by 8 bases and 0 bases, with 13 bases remaining between them. MY09/MY11 PCR detected cervical HPV DNA; dot-blot assigned genotypes. The chain couples TRBV7-2 to TRBJ2-5, with D perhaps TRBD2 (5 bases). Sequencing was carried out using blood buffy coat. The clonotype originates from a woman between 18 and 75 years old with a cervical HPV16 infection that either progressed to CIN3+ or cleared (not recorded which). CDR3 sequence: CASRKLGYQETQYF. The sequenced CDR3 bases are TGTGCCAGCCGTAAACTAGGCTACCAAGAGACC. Using reference TRBV7-2 and TRBJ2-5 for the parts outside the CDR3, the full variable domain is GAGVSQSPSNKVTEKGKDVELRCDPISGHTALYWYRQSLGQGLEFLIYFQGNSAPDKSGLPSDRFSAERTGGSVSTLTIQRTQQEDSAVYLCASRKLGYQETQYFGPGTRLLVL.